This passage covers 4 T cell receptor beta chains from one sample sequenced in a study of beta chain features in type 1 diabetes. The study reverse transcribed the entire isolated RNA, so it sequenced expressed TCRB transcripts. Data came from immunoSEQ multiplex PCR; TCRdb stores just in-frame clones and leaves some out. The sample records a few hundred thousand clones, 27% being singletons. Material for sequencing was central memory CD4+ T cells from blood. The receptors originated from a man aged 30 to 39 in good health.

This chain links TRBV13 with TRBJ1-1; D gene unclear. The CDR3 loop spans 13 amino acids. Per the germline V gene, CDR1 is PRHDT and CDR2 is FYEKMQ (reference sequence). Trimming removed 2 bases at V and 5 bases at J, with 9 bases between. CDR3 residues: CASSLTLNTEAFF. DNA of the CDR3: TGTGCCAGCAGCTTAACCCTCAATACTGAAGCTTTCTTT.

Notes on this clone: The same CDR3 also results from other DNA sequences found in this sample. The J gene is TRBJ1-1, the V gene TRBV29-1; tentative D call: TRBD1 (6 bases). The CDR3 extends over 13 amino acids. The V end lost 7 bases, the J end lost 5 bases, and 17 bases lay between the germline ends. CDR1 and CDR2 from the germline V gene are SQVTM and ANQGSEA. CDR3 in DNA: TGCAGCGCCGAGCGAGGGGGTGGAACTGAAGCTTTCTTT. Its protein is CSAERGGGTEAFF.

The chain joins TRBV7-6 to TRBJ1-1, with D hard to call. Germline V gene lookup returns CDR1 SGHVS and CDR2 FNYEAQ. CDR3 size: 13 residues. Trimming took 1 base from V and 3 from J, leaving 6 bases between them. Here the CDR3 DNA reads TGTGCCAGCAGCTTAGGAGTGGACACTGAAGCTTTCTTT. Protein sequence: CASSLGVDTEAFF.

This sequence joins TRBV28 and TRBJ2-1; 7 bases agree with TRBD2. Germline-derived CDR1 and CDR2 are MDHEN and SYDVKM. The CDR3 is 15 amino acids. J gave up 5 bases and V 6 bases, and 10 bases lay outside the gene matches. CDR3 sequence reads: CASSLGLGSNNEQFF. The DNA for the CDR3 is TGTGCCAGCAGCCTCGGACTAGGGAGTAACAATGAGCAGTTCTTC.